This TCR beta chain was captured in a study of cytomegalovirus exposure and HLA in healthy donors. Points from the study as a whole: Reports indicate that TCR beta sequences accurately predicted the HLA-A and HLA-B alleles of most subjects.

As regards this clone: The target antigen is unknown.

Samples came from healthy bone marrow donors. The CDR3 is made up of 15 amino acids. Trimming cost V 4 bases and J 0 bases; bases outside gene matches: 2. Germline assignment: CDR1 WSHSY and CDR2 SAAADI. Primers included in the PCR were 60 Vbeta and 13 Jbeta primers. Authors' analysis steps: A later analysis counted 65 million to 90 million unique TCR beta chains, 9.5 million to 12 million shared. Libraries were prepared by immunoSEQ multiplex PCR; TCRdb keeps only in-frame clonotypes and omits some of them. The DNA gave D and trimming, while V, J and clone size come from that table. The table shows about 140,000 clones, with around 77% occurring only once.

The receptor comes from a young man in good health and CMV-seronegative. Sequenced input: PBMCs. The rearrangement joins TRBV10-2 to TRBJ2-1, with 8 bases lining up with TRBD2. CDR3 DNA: TGCGCCAGCAGTGTAGCGGGGAGCTCCTACAATGAGCAGTTCTTC. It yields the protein CASSVAGSSYNEQFF.